This T cell receptor (beta chain) is drawn from a study of regulatory T cells in long-lasting Graves disease. This CDR3 contains 13 residues. V dropped 5 bases and J dropped 8 bases, with 15 bases sitting between them. From germline, CDR1 is SGHVS and CDR2 FNYEAQ. The time point is: persistent/refractory GD, antithyroid drugs over 5 years with positive TRAb. Extracted RNA from PBMCs served as the source of the TCR library. CDR3-region Arm-PCR and iRepertoire HTBI primers produced the TCR beta libraries. TCRdb itself ran the multiplex PCR reads through MiXCR, one entry per CDR3 protein. The sample contains almost 350,000 distinct CDR3 sequences, around 20% of which appear only once.

V usage is TRBV7-6 and J usage is TRBJ1-2; D unclear. Source: peripheral blood mononuclear cells (PBMCs), taken when the disease was refractory, from a patient treated with antithyroid drugs. The sequence derives from a female donor with Graves disease. CDR3 DNA: TGTGCCAGCAGCCCCGACGGGGTTCGAGGCTACACCTTC. As protein: CASSPDGVRGYTF.